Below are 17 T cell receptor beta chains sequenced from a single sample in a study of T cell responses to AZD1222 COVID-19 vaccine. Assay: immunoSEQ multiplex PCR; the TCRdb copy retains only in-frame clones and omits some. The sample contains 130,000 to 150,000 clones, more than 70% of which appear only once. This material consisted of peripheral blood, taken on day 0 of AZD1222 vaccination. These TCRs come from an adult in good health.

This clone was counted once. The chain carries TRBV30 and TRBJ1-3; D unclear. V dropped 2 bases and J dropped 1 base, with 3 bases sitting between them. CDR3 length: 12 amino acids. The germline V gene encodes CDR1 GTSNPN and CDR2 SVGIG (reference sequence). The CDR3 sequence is CAWSSSGNTIYF. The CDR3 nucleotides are TGTGCCTGGAGTTCGTCTGGAAACACCATATATTTT.

The CDR3 spells CATSFGDTQYF. The CDR3 bases are TGTGCCACCTCGTTTGGGGATACGCAGTATTTT. The chain couples TRBV10-3 to TRBJ2-3; D is uncertain. The CDR3 has 11 amino acids. The V gene's germline CDR1 is ENHRY and CDR2 SYGVKD. The V gene lost 10 bases and the J gene lost 6 bases, with 11 bases spanning the gap.

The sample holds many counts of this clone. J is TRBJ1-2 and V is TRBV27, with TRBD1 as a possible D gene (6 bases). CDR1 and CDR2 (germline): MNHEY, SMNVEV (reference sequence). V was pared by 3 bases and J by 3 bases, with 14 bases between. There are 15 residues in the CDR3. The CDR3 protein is CASSFNRDTYYGYTF. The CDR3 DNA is TGTGCCAGCAGTTTCAACCGGGACACCTACTATGGCTACACCTTC.

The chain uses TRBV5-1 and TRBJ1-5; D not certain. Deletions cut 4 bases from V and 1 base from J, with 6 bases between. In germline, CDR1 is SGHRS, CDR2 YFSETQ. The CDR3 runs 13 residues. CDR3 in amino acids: CASSPDSNQPQHF. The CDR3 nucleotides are TGCGCCAGCAGCCCGGACAGCAATCAGCCCCAGCATTTT. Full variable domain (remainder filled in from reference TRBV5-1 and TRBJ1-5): KAGVTQTPRYLIKTRGQQVTLSCSPISGHRSVSWYQQTPGQGLQFLFEYFSETQRNKGNFPGRFSGRQFSNSRSEMNVSTLELGDSALYLCASSPDSNQPQHFGDGTRLSIL.

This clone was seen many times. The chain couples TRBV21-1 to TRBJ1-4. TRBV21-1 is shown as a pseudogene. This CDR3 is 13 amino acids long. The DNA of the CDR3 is TGTGCCAGCAGCAAACAGAGTAATGAAAAACTGTTTTTT. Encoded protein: CASSKQSNEKLFF.

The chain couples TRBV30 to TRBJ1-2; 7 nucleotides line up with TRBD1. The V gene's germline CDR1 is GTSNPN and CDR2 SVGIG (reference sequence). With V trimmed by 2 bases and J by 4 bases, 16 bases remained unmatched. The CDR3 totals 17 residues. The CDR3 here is CAWSQRIRQGQSYGYTF. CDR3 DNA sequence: TGTGCCTGGAGTCAGCGCATCCGACAGGGACAAAGCTATGGCTACACCTTC.

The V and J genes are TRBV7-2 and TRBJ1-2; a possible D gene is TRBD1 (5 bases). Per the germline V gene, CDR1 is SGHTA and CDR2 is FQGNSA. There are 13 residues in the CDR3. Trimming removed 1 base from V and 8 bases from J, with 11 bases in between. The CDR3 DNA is TGTGCCAGCAGCTTAGTGGGTAGGGGAGGCTACACCTTC. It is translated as CASSLVGRGGYTF.

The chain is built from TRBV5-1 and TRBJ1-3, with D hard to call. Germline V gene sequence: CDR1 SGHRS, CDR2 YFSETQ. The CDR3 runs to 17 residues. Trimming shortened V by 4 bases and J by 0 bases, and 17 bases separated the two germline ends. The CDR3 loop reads CASSGDLMGISGNTIYF. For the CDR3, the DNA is TGCGCCAGCAGCGGGGATCTGATGGGGATCTCTGGAAACACCATATATTTT.

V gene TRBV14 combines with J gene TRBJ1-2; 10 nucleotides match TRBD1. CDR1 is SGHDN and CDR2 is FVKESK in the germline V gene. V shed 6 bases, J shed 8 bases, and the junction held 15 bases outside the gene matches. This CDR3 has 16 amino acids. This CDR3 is CASSPKTGGRLTGYTF. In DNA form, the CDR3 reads TGTGCCAGCAGTCCCAAGACAGGGGGCAGGCTAACGGGCTACACCTTC. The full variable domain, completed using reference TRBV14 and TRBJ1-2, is EAGVTQFPSHSVIEKGQTVTLRCDPISGHDNLYWYRRVMGKEIKFLLHFVKESKQDESGMPNNRFLAERTGGTYSTLKVQPAELEDSGVYFCASSPKTGGRLTGYTFGSGTRLTVV.

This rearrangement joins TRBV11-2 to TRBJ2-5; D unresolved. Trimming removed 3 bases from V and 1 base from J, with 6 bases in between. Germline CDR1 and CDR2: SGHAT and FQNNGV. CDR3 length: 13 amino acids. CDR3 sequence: CASSFGVQETQYF. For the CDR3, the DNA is TGTGCCAGCAGCTTTGGGGTCCAAGAGACCCAGTACTTC.

The CDR3, as DNA: TGTGCCAGCAGCCAGTTAGCAGGTGAGCAGTTCTTC. This gives the protein CASSQLAGEQFF. The chain couples TRBV3-1 (or the pseudogene TRBV3-2) to TRBJ2-1; D gene uncertain. Germline V gene sequence: CDR1 LGHDT, CDR2 YNNKEL (reference sequence). The CDR3 consists of 12 residues. Trimming cost V 3 bases and J 9 bases, with 9 bases left between them.

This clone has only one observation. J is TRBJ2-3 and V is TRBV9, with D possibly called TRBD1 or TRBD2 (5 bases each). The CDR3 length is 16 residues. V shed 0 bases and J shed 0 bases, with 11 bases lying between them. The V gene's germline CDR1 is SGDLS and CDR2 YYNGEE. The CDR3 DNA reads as TGTGCCAGCAGCGTAGAGGGGACGGCTAGCACAGATACGCAGTATTTT. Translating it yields CASSVEGTASTDTQYF.

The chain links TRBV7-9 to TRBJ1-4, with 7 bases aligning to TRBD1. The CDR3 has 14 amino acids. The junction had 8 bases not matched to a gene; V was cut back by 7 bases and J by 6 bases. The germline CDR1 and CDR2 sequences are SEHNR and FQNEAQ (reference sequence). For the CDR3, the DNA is TGTGCCAGCACCGTGGAGGGGGCCGATGAAAAACTGTTTTTT. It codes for CASTVEGADEKLFF.

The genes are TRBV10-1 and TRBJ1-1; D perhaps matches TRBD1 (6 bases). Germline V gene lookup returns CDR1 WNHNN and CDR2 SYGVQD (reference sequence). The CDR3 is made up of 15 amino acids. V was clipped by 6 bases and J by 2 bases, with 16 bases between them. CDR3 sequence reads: CASRETHRENTEAFF. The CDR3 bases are TGCGCCAGCAGAGAGACACACAGGGAAAACACTGAAGCTTTCTTT.

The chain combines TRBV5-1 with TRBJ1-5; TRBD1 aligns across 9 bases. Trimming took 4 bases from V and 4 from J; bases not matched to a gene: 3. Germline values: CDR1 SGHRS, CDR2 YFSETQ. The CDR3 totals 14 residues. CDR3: CASSMGQGNQPQHF. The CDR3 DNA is TGCGCCAGCAGCATGGGACAGGGTAATCAGCCCCAGCATTTT.

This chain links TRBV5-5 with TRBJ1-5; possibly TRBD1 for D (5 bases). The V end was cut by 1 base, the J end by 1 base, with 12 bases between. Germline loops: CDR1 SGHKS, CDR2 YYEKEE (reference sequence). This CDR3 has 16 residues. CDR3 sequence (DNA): TGTGCCAGCAGCTTGTCTGGGGGGGTCAGCAATCAGCCCCAGCATTTT. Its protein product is CASSLSGGVSNQPQHF.

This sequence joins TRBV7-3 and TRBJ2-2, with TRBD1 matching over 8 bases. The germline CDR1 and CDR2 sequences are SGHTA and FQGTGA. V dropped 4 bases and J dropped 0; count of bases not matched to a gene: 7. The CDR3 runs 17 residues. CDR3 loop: CASSSTSDRANTGELFF. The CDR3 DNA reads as TGTGCCAGCAGCTCCACCTCGGACAGGGCGAACACCGGGGAGCTGTTTTTT.